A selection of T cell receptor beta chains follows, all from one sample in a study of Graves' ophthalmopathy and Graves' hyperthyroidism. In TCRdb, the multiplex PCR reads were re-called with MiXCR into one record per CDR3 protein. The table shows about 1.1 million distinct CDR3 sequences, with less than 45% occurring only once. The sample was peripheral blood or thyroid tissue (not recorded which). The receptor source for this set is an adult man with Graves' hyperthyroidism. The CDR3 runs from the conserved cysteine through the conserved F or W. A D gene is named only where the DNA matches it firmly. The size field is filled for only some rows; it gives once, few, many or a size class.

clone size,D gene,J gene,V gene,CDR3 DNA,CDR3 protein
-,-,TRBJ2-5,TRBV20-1,TGCAGTGCCCCCGAGGACGGGTCCACCCAAGAGACCCAGTACTTC,CSAPEDGSTQETQYF
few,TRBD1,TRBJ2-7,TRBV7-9,TGTGCCAGCAGCTTAGCGCAGAGGGGGCTCGAGCAGTACTTC,CASSLAQRGLEQYF
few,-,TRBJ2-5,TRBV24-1,TGTGCCTGGAGTGTACGGGGCTACCTCCAAGAGACCCAGTACTTC,CAWSVRGYLQETQYF
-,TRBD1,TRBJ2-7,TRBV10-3,TGTGCCAGCAGACGAAACCGGGACAGGGCAACCTACGAGCAGTACTTC,CASRRNRDRATYEQYF
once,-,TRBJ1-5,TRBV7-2,TGTACCAGCAGGGTATCTAGCAATCAGCCCCAGCATTTT,CTSRVSSNQPQHF
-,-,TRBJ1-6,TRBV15,TGTGCCACCAGCGGTGGGAGACCCCAGTACTTT,CATSGGRPQYF
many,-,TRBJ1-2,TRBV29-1,TGCAGCGTTGTAGGGGGAGTTCACTATGGCTACACCTTC,CSVVGGVHYGYTF
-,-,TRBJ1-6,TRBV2,TGTGCCAGCAGCGACAGTCGGGGGACACCCCTCCACTTT,CASSDSRGTPLHF
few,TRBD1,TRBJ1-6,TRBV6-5,TGTGCCAGCAGGGTCGGGACAGGGGATTCACCCCTCCACTTT,CASRVGTGDSPLHF
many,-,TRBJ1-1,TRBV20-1,TGCAGTGCTGGAGCCCAGGGTACTGAAGCTTTCTTT,CSAGAQGTEAFF
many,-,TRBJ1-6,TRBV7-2,TGTGCCAGCAGCGGAAAGGGGTCACCCCTCCACTTT,CASSGKGSPLHF
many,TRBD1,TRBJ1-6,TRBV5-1,TGCGCCAGCAGCTTGGCAGGGGGAAGTGAATCACCCCTCCACTTT,CASSLAGGSESPLHF
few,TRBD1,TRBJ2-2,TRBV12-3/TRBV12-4,TGTGCCAGCCAGGGACAGCTAATACCGTCCGGGGAGCTGTTTTTT,CASQGQLIPSGELFF
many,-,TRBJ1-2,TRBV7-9,TGTGCCAGCAGCTTCCTCGCTGGGGCATCCGCCGGCTACACCTTC,CASSFLAGASAGYTF
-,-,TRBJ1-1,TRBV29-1,TGCAGCTTAGCGCTAGACACTGAAGCTTTCTTT,CSLALDTEAFF
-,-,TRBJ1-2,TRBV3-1,TGTGCCAGCAGCCAAGATCAAGCGCCTTCAATCTATGGCTACACCTTC,CASSQDQAPSIYGYTF
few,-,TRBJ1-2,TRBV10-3,TGTGCCATCAGTGGCCCCGTGGGGGGCTATGGCTACACCTTC,CAISGPVGGYGYTF
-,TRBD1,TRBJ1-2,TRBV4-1,TGCGCCAGCAGAAGTTTACAGGGGCGCTATGGCTACACCTTC,CASRSLQGRYGYTF
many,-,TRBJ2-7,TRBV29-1,TGCAGCGTTGCCGAGAACTCCTACGAGCAGTACTTC,CSVAENSYEQYF
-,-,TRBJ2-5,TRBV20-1,TGCAGTGCTAGACAACAGGGATTTGGTCAGCCCCAGTACTTC,CSARQQGFGQPQYF
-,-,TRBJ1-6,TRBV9,TGTGCCAGCAGCGCACAGATTGCCCTTAATTCACCCCTCCACTTT,CASSAQIALNSPLHF
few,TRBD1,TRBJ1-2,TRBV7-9,TGTGCCAGCAGCTTGACCGGGACAGGGGGCCATGGCTACACCTTC,CASSLTGTGGHGYTF
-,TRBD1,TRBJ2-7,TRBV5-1,TGCGCCAGCAGCCTGCTGGGGGACAGGGGCTACGAGCAGTACTTC,CASSLLGDRGYEQYF
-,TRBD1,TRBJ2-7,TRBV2,TGTGCCAGCAGCCGCGGGACAGGGCCACTCTACGAGCAGTACTTC,CASSRGTGPLYEQYF
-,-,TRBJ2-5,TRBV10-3,TGTGCCATCAGTGATCCTGGAGTGGCTAAAGAGACCCAGTACTTC,CAISDPGVAKETQYF
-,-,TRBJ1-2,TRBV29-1,TGCAGCAGTTACAACCCGGGTGGCTATGGCTACACCTTC,CSSYNPGGYGYTF
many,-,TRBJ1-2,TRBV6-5,TGTGCCGGACTGAGGCAGTACTATGGCTACACCTTC,CAGLRQYYGYTF
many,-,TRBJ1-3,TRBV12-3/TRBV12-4,TGTGCCAGCAGTTTAGCCTCGCCGTATTTT,CASSLASPYF
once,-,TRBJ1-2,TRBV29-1,TGCAGCGGGGGGGACGGTCCTTGGGATGGCTACACCTTC,CSGGDGPWDGYTF
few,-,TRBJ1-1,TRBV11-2,TGTGCCAGCAGCTCCATTACGAACACTGAAGCTTTCTTT,CASSSITNTEAFF
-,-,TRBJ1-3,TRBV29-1,TGCAGCGTGGGGGGACCCACCATATATTTT,CSVGGPTIYF
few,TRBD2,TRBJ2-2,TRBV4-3,TGCGCCAGCAGCCGATACGGGGGACTAGCGGGGGGGATTTCCGGGGAGCTGTTTTTT,CASSRYGGLAGGISGELFF
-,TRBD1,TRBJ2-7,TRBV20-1,TGCAGTGCTAGAGGCTCCTGGGGGGGACAGGGGGCCTACGAGCAGTACTTC,CSARGSWGGQGAYEQYF
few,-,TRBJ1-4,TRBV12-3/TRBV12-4,TGTGCCAGCAGTTTATCGCCCAGCAATGAAAAACTGTTTTTT,CASSLSPSNEKLFF
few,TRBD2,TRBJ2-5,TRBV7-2,TGTGCCAGCAGCCTACTACTAGCGGGGGGGCATAGAGAGACCCAGTACTTC,CASSLLLAGGHRETQYF
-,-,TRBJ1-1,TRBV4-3,TGCGCCAGCAGCCGAACACAGGGTCTCGGGAGCGCTTTCTTT,CASSRTQGLGSAFF
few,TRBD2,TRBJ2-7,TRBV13,TGTGCCAGCACAGCGGGGGGTTCTTACGAGCAGTACTTC,CASTAGGSYEQYF
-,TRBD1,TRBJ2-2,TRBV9,TGTGCCAGCAGCTTAGGCCGCTGGGACAGGGAGAACACCGGGGAGCTGTTTTTT,CASSLGRWDRENTGELFF
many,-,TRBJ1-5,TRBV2,TGTGCCAGCAGTCAACAGGGTAGCAATCAGCCCCAGCATTTT,CASSQQGSNQPQHF
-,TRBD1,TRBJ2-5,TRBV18,TGTGCCAGCTCGGACCGGGACAGGGCAGAGACCCAGTACTTC,CASSDRDRAETQYF
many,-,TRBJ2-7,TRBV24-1,TGTGCCACCAGTGGCTATCCTCGAGACGAGCAGTACTTC,CATSGYPRDEQYF
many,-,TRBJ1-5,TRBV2,TGTGCCAGCAGTAACGGACTTAGCAATCAGCCCCAGCATTTT,CASSNGLSNQPQHF
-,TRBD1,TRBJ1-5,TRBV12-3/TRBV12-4,TGTGCCAGTAGAGAATCGACAGGGGATCAGCCCCAGCATTTT,CASRESTGDQPQHF
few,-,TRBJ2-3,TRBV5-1,TGCGCCAGCAGCTTGGAAGACCAACGTAGACAGTATTTT,CASSLEDQRRQYF
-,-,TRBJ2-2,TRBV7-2,TGTGCCAGCAACAGGGAAGGGATGATTCTACGGGAGCTGTTTTTT,CASNREGMILRELFF
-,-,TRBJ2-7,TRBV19,TGTGCCAGTAGTATACGGGGTCGGTCCGGCTACGAGCAGTACTTC,CASSIRGRSGYEQYF
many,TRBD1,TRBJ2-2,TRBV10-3,TGTGCCATCAGGGGGGACAGTCGACACGGGGAGCCGTTTTTT,CAIRGDSRHGEPFF
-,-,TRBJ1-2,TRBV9,TGTGCCAGCAGCCCCGACAATCGTAACTATGGCTACACCTTC,CASSPDNRNYGYTF
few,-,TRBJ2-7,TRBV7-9,TGTGCCAGCAGCTCGGCCGGTTGGGCTCCGGCCGGCTCCTACGAGCAGTACTTC,CASSSAGWAPAGSYEQYF